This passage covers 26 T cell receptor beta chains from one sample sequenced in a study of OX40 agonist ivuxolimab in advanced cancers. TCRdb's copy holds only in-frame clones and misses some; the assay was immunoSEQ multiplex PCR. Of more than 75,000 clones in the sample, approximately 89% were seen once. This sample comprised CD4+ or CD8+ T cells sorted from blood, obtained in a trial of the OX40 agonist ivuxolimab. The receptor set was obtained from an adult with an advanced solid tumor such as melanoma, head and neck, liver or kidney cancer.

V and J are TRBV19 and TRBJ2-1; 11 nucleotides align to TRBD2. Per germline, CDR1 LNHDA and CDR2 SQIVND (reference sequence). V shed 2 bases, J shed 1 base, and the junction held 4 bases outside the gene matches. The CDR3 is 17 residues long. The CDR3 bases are TGTGCCAGTAGTATAAGGCTAGCGGGAGGATCCTACAATGAGCAGTTCTTC. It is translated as CASSIRLAGGSYNEQFF.

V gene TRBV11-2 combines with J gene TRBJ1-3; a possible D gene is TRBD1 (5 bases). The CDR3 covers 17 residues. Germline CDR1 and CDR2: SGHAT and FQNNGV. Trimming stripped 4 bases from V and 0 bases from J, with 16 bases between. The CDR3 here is CASSSTYERGSGNTIYF. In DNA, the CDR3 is TGTGCCAGCAGCTCCACCTACGAAAGGGGCTCTGGAAACACCATATATTTT.

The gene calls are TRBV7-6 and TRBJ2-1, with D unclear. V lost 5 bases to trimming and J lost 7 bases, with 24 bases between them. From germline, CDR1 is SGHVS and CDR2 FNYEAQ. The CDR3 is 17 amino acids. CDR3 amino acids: CASSPSRGTISLNEQFF. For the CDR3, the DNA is TGTGCCAGCAGCCCCTCACGCGGCACCATATCGTTAAATGAGCAGTTCTTC.

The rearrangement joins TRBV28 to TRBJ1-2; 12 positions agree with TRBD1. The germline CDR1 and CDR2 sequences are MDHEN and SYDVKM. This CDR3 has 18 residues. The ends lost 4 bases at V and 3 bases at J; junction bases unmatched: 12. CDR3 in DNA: TGTGCCAGCAGTTCCTACACCGGGACAGGGGGCCGCCACTATGGCTACACCTTC. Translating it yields CASSSYTGTGGRHYGYTF.

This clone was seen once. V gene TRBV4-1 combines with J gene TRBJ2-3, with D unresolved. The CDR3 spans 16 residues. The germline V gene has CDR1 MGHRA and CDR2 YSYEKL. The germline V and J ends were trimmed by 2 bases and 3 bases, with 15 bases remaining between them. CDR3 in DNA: TGCGCCAGCAGCCAATGGGGAAACAGAAAGACAGATACGCAGTATTTT. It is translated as CASSQWGNRKTDTQYF.

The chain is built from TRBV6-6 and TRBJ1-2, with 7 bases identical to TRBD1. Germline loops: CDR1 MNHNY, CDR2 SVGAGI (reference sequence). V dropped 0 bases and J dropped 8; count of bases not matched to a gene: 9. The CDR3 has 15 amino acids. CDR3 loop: CASSYSPGTAMGYTF. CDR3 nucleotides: TGTGCCAGCAGTTACTCCCCCGGGACAGCCATGGGCTACACCTTC.

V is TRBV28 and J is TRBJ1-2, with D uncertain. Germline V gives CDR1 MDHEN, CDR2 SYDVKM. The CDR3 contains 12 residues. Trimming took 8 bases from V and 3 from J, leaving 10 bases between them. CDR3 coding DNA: TGTGCCAGCCTCGCCGGGCACTATGGCTACACCTTC. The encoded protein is CASLAGHYGYTF.

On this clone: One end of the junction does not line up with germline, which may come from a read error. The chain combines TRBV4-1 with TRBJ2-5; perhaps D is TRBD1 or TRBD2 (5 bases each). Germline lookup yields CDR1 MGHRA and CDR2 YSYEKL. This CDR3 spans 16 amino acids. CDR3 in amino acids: CASSQGPNGAQGTQYF. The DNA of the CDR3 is TGCGCCAGCAGCCAAGGACCAAACGGGGCCCAAGGGACCCAGTACTTC.

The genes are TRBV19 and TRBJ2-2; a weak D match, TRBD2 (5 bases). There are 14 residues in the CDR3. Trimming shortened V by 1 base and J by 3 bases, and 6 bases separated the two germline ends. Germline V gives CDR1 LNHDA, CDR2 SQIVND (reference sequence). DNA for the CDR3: TGTGCCAGTAGTATAGGAGGGTACACCGGGGAGCTGTTTTTT. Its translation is CASSIGGYTGELFF.

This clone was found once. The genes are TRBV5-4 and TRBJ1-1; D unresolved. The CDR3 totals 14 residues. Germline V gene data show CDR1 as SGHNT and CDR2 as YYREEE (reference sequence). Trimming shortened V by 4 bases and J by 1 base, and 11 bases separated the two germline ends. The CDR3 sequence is CASSPWTANTEAFF. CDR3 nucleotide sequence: TGTGCCAGCAGCCCGTGGACGGCGAACACTGAAGCTTTCTTT.

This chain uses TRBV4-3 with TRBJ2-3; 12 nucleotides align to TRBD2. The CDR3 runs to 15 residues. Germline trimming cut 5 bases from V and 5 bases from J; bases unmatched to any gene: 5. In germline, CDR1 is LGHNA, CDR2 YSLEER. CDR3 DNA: TGCGCCAGCAGCGCGGGACTAGCGGGCCGAGATACGCAGTATTTT. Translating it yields CASSAGLAGRDTQYF.

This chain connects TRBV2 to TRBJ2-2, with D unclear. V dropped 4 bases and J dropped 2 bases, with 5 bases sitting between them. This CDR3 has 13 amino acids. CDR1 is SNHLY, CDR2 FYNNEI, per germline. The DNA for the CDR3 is TGTGCCAGCAGTGTAATAAACACCGGGGAGCTGTTTTTT. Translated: CASSVINTGELFF. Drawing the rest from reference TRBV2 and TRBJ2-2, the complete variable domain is EPEVTQTPSHQVTQMGQEVILRCVPISNHLYFYWYRQILGQKVEFLVSFYNNEISEKSEIFDDQFSVERPDGSNFTLKIRSTKLEDSAMYFCASSVINTGELFFGEGSRLTVL.

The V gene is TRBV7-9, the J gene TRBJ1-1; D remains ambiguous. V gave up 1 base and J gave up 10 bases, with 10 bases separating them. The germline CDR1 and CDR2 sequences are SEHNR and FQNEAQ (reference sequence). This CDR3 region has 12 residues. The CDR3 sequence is CASSLVGNVAFF. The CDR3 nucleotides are TGTGCCAGCAGCTTAGTTGGGAACGTAGCTTTCTTT.

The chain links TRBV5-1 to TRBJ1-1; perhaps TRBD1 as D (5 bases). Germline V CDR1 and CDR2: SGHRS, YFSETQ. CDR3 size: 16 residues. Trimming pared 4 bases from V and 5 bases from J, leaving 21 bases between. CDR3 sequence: CASSDGTGSFGTEAFF. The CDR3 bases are TGCGCCAGCAGCGACGGGACCGGGAGTTTTGGGACTGAAGCTTTCTTT.

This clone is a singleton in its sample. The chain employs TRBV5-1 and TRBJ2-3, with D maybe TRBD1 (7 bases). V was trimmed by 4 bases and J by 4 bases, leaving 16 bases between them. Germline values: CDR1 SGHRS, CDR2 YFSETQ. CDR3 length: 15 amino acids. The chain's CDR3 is CASSGLQGTSDTQYF. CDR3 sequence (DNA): TGCGCCAGCAGCGGCTTACAGGGGACTTCAGATACGCAGTATTTT.

Here the CDR3 DNA reads TGCACGGGACAGGGTCCCTACGAGCAGTACTTC. Translated: CTGQGPYEQYF. V gene TRBV20-1 combines with J gene TRBJ2-7; 9 bases are shared with TRBD1. Germline-derived CDR1 and CDR2 are DFQATT and SNEGSKA (reference sequence). The CDR3 length is 11 residues.

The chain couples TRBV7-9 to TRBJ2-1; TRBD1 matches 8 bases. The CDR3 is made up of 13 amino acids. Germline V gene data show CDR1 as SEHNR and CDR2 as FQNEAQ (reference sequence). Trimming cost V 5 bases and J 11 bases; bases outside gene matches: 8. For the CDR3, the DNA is TGTGCCAGCAGCACCGGACAGGGAACACAGCAGTTCTTC. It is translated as CASSTGQGTQQFF. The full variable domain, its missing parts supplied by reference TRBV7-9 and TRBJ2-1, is DTGVSQNPRHKITKRGQNVTFRCDPISEHNRLYWYRQTLGQGPEFLTYFQNEAQLEKSRLLSDRFSAERPKGSFSTLEIQRTEQGDSAMYLCASSTGQGTQQFFGPGTRLTVL.

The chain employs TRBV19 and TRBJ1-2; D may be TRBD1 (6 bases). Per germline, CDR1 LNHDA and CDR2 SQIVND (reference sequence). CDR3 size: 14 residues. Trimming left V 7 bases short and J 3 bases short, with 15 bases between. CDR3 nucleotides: TGTGCCAGTAAAAACCAGAAGGGGGACTATGGCTACACCTTC. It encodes CASKNQKGDYGYTF.

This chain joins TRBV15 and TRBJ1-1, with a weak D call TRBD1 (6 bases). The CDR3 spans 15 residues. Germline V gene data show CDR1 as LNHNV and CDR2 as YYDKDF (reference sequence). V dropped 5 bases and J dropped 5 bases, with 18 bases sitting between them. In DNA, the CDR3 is TGTGCCACCAGCCGAGTAGGGGGGCCGGGGACTGAAGCTTTCTTT. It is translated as CATSRVGGPGTEAFF.

The CDR3 bases are TGCAGTGCTACCACCTTCTATGGCTACACCTTC. Its translation is CSATTFYGYTF. The gene calls are TRBV20-1 and TRBJ1-2, with D uncertain. The CDR3 has 11 amino acids. V dropped 4 bases and J dropped 4 bases, with 7 bases sitting between them. CDR1 is DFQATT and CDR2 is SNEGSKA in the germline V gene (reference sequence).

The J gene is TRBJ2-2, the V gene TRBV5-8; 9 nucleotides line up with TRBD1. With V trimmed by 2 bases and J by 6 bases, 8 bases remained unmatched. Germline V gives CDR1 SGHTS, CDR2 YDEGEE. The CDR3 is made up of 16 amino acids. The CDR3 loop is CASSLRRDRVSGELFF. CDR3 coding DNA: TGTGCCAGCAGCTTACGACGGGACAGGGTTTCCGGGGAGCTGTTTTTT.

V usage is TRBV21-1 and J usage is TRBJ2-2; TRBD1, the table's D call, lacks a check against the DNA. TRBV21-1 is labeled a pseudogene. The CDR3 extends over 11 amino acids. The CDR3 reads CASQNTGELFF. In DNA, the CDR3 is TGTGCCAGCCAAAACACCGGGGAGCTGTTTTTT.

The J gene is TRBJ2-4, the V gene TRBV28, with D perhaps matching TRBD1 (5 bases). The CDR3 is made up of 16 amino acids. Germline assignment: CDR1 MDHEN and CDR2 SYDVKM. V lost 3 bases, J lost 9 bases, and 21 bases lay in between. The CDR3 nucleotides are TGTGCCAGCAGTTTTGCCGCGGCAGGGAAAAGTGGCATTCAGTACTTC. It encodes CASSFAAAGKSGIQYF.

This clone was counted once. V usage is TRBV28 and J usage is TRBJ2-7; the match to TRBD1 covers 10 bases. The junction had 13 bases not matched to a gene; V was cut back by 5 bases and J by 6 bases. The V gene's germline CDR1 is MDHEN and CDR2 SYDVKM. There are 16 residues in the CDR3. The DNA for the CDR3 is TGTGCCAGCAGTCCCACCATCGGGACAGGGGCGCCCGAGCAGTACTTC. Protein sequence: CASSPTIGTGAPEQYF.

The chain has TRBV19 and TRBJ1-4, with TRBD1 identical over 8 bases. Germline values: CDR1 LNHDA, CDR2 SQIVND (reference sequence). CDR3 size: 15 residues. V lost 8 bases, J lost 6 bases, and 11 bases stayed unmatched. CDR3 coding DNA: TGTGCCAGTCGCGGGACAGGATTCGGGGATGAAAAACTGTTTTTT. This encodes CASRGTGFGDEKLFF.

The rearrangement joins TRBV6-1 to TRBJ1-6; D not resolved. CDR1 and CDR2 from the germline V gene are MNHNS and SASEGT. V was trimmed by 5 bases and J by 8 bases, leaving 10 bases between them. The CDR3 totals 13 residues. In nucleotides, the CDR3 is TGTGCCAGCAGTAACTGGAGCGATTCACCCCTCCACTTT. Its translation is CASSNWSDSPLHF.